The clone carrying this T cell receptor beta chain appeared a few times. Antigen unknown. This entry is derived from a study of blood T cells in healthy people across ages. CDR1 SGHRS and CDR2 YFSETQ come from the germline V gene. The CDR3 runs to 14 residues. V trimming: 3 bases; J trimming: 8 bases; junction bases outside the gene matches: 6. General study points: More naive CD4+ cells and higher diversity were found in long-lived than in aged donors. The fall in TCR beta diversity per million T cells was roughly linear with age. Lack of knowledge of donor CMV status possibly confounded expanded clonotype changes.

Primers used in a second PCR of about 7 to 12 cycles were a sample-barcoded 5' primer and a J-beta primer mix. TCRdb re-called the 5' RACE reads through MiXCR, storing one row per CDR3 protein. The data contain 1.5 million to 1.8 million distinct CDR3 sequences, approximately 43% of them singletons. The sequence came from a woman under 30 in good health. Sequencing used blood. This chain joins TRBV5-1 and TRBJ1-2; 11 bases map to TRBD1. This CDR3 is CASSYGQGASGYTF. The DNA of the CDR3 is TGCGCCAGCAGCTACGGACAGGGGGCGTCCGGCTACACCTTC. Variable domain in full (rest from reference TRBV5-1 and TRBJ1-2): KAGVTQTPRYLIKTRGQQVTLSCSPISGHRSVSWYQQTPGQGLQFLFEYFSETQRNKGNFPGRFSGRQFSNSRSEMNVSTLELGDSALYLCASSYGQGASGYTFGSGTRLTVV.